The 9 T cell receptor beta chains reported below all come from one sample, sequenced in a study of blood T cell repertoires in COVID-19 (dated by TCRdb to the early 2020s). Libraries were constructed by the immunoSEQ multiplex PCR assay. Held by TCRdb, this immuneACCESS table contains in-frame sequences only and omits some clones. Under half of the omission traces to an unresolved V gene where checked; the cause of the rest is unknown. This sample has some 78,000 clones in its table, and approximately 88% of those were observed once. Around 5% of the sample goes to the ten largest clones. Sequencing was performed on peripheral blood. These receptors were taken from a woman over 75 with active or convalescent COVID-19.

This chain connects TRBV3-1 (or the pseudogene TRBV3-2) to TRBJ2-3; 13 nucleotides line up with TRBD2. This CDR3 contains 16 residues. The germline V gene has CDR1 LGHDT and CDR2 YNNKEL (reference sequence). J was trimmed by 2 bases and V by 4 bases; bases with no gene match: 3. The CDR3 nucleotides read TGTGCCAGCAGCCCGACTAGCGGGGGGACCACAGATACGCAGTATTTT. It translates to CASSPTSGGTTDTQYF.

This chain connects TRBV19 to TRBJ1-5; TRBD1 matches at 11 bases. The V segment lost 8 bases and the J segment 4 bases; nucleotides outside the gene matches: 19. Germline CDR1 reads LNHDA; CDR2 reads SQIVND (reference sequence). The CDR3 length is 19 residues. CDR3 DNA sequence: TGTGCCAGTGGCCATAATCTCGGACAGGGGGCAGTTCGAAATCAGCCCCAGCATTTT. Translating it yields CASGHNLGQGAVRNQPQHF.

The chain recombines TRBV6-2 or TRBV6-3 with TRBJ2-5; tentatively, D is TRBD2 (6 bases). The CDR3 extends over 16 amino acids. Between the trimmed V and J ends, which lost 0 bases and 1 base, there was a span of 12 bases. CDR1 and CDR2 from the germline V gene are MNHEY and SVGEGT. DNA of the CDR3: TGTGCCAGCAGTTACTCGAATGGGGGAGGCCAAGAGACCCAGTACTTC. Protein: CASSYSNGGGQETQYF.

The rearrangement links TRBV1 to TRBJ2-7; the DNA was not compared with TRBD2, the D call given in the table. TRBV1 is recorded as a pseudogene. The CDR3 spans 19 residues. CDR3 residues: CTSSQDRHATSGCSYEQYF. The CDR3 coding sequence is TGCACCAGCAGCCAAGATCGGCACGCGACTAGCGGTTGCTCCTACGAGCAGTACTTC.

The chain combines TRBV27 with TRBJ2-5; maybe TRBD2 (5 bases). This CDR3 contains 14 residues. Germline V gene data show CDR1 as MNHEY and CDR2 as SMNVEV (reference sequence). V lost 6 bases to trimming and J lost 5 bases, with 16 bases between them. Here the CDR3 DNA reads TGTGCCAGCAGCTTAGAGGGCCTAGGGGAGACCCAGTACTTC. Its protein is CASSLEGLGETQYF.

CDR3 amino acids: CASSAPGTGGYEQYF. The CDR3 bases are TGTGCCAGCAGCGCCCCCGGGACAGGGGGTTACGAGCAGTACTTC. The chain has TRBV7-2 and TRBJ2-7; 11 bases are shared with TRBD1. The CDR3 sequence is 15 residues long. Germline V gene lookup returns CDR1 SGHTA and CDR2 FQGNSA. V lost 5 bases to trimming and J lost 4 bases; unmatched junction nucleotides: 7. Drawing the rest from reference TRBV7-2 and TRBJ2-7, the complete variable domain is GAGVSQSPSNKVTEKGKDVELRCDPISGHTALYWYRQSLGQGLEFLIYFQGNSAPDKSGLPSDRFSAERTGGSVSTLTIQRTQQEDSAVYLCASSAPGTGGYEQYFGPGTRLTVT.

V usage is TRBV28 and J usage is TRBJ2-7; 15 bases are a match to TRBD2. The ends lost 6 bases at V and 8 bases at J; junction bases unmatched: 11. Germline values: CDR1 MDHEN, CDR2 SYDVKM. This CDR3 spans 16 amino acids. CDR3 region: CASSHRGLAGGPQQYF. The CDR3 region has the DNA TGTGCCAGCAGCCATCGGGGACTAGCGGGAGGCCCCCAGCAGTACTTC.

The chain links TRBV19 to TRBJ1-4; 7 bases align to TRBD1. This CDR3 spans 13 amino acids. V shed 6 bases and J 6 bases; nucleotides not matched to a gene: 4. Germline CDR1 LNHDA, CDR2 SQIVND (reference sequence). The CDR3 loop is CASRGQSYEKLFF. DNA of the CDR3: TGTGCCAGTAGGGGACAGAGTTATGAAAAACTGTTTTTT.

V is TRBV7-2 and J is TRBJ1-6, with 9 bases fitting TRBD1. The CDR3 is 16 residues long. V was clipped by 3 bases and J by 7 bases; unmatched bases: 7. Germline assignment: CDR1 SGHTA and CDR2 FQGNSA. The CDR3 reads CASSFGRGQGNSPLHF. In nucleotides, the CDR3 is TGTGCCAGCAGCTTTGGTCGGGGACAGGGAAATTCACCCCTCCACTTT.